Each of the 19 T cell receptor beta chains below was sequenced from the same sample in a study of response to subunit inactivated influenza vaccine. From the RT-PCR reads, TCRdb called clonotypes with MiXCR, one entry per CDR3 protein. Counted here are roughly 650,000 distinct CDR3 sequences, 15% to 19% occurring once; the ten biggest clones make up more than 9%. The sample in question was PBMCs from blood, obtained 11 to 12 days after vaccination. These receptors were collected from a man aged 50-60 years who received an inactivated influenza vaccine.

The V and J genes are TRBV12-3 or TRBV12-4 and TRBJ2-5; unclear D gene. This CDR3 is built from 14 residues. Trimming left V 0 bases short and J 2 bases short, with 7 bases between. The DNA for the CDR3 is TGTGCCAGCAGTTTAGCCATAGTACAAGAGACCCAGTACTTC. It encodes CASSLAIVQETQYF.

The chain uses TRBV21-1 and TRBJ1-1; the listed D gene, TRBD1, was not tested against the DNA. TRBV21-1 is shown as a pseudogene. The CDR3 has 16 amino acids. CDR3 DNA sequence: TGTGCCAGCAGCATTAAGACAGGGATTATGAACACTGAAGCTTTCTTT. Its translation is CASSIKTGIMNTEAFF.

This clonotype was recorded a few times. V usage is TRBV5-1 and J usage is TRBJ1-5, with D perhaps TRBD1 (6 bases). The germline CDR1 and CDR2 sequences are SGHRS and YFSETQ. The CDR3 is 16 residues long. The V end was cut by 0 bases, the J end by 9 bases, with 19 bases between. The CDR3 coding sequence is TGCGCCAGCAGCTTGGTGGGACACCGAGAACGATTGCCCCAGCATTTT. It encodes CASSLVGHRERLPQHF.

The chain joins TRBV4-3 to TRBJ2-1; D ambiguous. This CDR3 contains 13 residues. Germline CDR1 LGHNA, CDR2 YSLEER. V lost 1 base and J 9 bases, leaving 10 bases between the germline ends. CDR3 in amino acids: CASSQVGFGEQFF. CDR3 DNA: TGCGCCAGCAGCCAAGTAGGCTTCGGTGAGCAGTTCTTC.

This clonotype has just one count. The V call is TRBV6-2 or TRBV6-3, the J call TRBJ2-1, with a possible D match to TRBD1 (6 bases). Germline CDR1 reads MNHEY; CDR2 reads SVGEGT. V gave up 2 bases and J gave up 13 bases, with 12 bases separating them. This CDR3 is 12 amino acids long. The CDR3 reads CASSYEPGQQFF. Here the CDR3 DNA reads TGTGCCAGCAGTTACGAACCGGGACAACAGTTCTTC.

The table lists this clonotype with a few counts. The chain joins TRBV9 to TRBJ2-3; 7 nucleotides match TRBD2. The CDR3 length is 16 residues. The J segment lost 6 bases and the V segment lost 5 bases, leaving 15 bases of the junction unmatched. The germline V gene encodes CDR1 SGDLS and CDR2 YYNGEE. The chain's CDR3 is CASSRSGTGGGDTQYF. The CDR3 bases are TGTGCCAGCAGTCGTAGCGGTACAGGCGGGGGTGATACGCAGTATTTT.

The V call is TRBV6-2 or TRBV6-3, the J call TRBJ2-4; the match to TRBD1 covers 11 bases. The trim removed 6 bases at V and 6 bases at J, leaving 1 base unmatched. This CDR3 has 13 amino acids. Germline CDR1 and CDR2: MNHEY and SVGEGT. CDR3 nucleotide sequence: TGTGCCAGCAGGGACAGGGGGCGAAACATTCAGTACTTC. Encoded protein: CASRDRGRNIQYF.

In DNA, the CDR3 is TGTGCCAGCAGTTCCCCGAGTTCAGCGGGGGGTGGAGATACGCAGTATTTT. Encoded protein: CASSSPSSAGGGDTQYF. This rearrangement joins TRBV28 to TRBJ2-3, with 9 positions matching TRBD2. Germline trimming cut 4 bases from V and 5 bases from J; bases unmatched to any gene: 13. Germline V gene sequence: CDR1 MDHEN, CDR2 SYDVKM. The CDR3 runs to 17 residues.

The gene calls are TRBV6-2 or TRBV6-3 and TRBJ2-1; perhaps TRBD1 as D (6 bases). The CDR3 covers 14 residues. Germline-derived CDR1 and CDR2 are MNHEY and SVGEGT. The V end lost 7 bases, the J end lost 2 bases, and 12 bases lay between the germline ends. In nucleotides, the CDR3 is TGTGCCAGCATGCGCGCAGGGGCCTACAATGAGCAGTTCTTC. This encodes CASMRAGAYNEQFF.

This chain links TRBV10-3 with TRBJ2-1; the match to TRBD2 covers 9 bases. CDR1 and CDR2 from the germline V gene are ENHRY and SYGVKD. V gave up 2 bases and J gave up 12 bases; unmatched junction bases: 2. This CDR3 spans 12 amino acids. CDR3: CAISEAGGRQFF. DNA for the CDR3: TGTGCCATCAGTGAGGCGGGGGGGCGGCAGTTCTTC.

This clonotype was seen many times. This rearrangement joins TRBV5-1 to TRBJ1-1, with a possible D match to TRBD1 (6 bases). The CDR3 runs to 14 residues. Germline V gene lookup returns CDR1 SGHRS and CDR2 YFSETQ. V dropped 4 bases and J dropped 1 base, with 11 bases sitting between them. CDR3: CASSPGTSNTEAFF. CDR3 coding DNA: TGCGCCAGCAGCCCCGGGACATCGAACACTGAAGCTTTCTTT.

The chain links TRBV20-1 to TRBJ2-1; no reliable D call. With 3 bases removed from V and 7 bases from J, the gap between germline ends came to 19 bases. From germline, CDR1 is DFQATT and CDR2 SNEGSKA (reference sequence). The length of the CDR3 is 15 residues. The CDR3 DNA is TGCAGTGCTAGTTGGCCTCCGGTGTCTAGGAATGAGCAGTTCTTC. Its protein is CSASWPPVSRNEQFF.

This clonotype was counted ten times or more. The chain links TRBV7-8 to TRBJ1-1; D may be TRBD1 (5 bases). The CDR3 consists of 16 residues. With 5 bases removed from V and 1 base from J, the gap between germline ends came to 17 bases. Germline values: CDR1 SGHVS, CDR2 FQNEAQ. Here the CDR3 reads CASSTMGRGSNTEAFF. The CDR3 DNA reads as TGTGCCAGCAGCACTATGGGGCGGGGCTCGAACACTGAAGCTTTCTTT.

The chain carries TRBV4-2 and TRBJ2-1, with D possibly matching TRBD2 (6 bases). Trimming stripped 1 base from V and 2 bases from J, with 12 bases between. The CDR3 runs to 16 residues. Germline assignment: CDR1 LGHNA and CDR2 YNFKEQ. The CDR3 protein is CASSQGGRQTYNEQFF. The CDR3 nucleotides read TGTGCCAGCAGCCAAGGGGGGAGGCAGACCTACAATGAGCAGTTCTTC.

In this sample, this clonotype turned up many times. V and J are TRBV27 and TRBJ2-1; 8 bases match TRBD2. Trimming cost V 7 bases and J 4 bases; bases outside gene matches: 6. Germline V gene sequence: CDR1 MNHEY, CDR2 SMNVEV (reference sequence). The CDR3 loop spans 14 amino acids. The CDR3 DNA reads as TGTGCCAGCACTATGGCGGGGGGTTACAATGAGCAGTTCTTC. As protein: CASTMAGGYNEQFF.

This clonotype was seen a handful of times. This chain uses TRBV28 with TRBJ2-1; 11 nucleotides match TRBD2. Per the germline V gene, CDR1 is MDHEN and CDR2 is SYDVKM. The CDR3 loop spans 17 amino acids. Trimming removed 6 bases from V and 3 bases from J; junction bases left unmatched: 10. CDR3 loop: CASSEKLAGDLYNEQFF. The CDR3 DNA reads TGTGCCAGCAGCGAAAAACTAGCGGGAGACCTCTACAATGAGCAGTTCTTC. Looking up the rest from reference TRBV28 and TRBJ2-1 gives the full variable domain: DVKVTQSSRYLVKRTGEKVFLECVQDMDHENMFWYRQDPGLGLRLIYFSYDVKMKEKGDIPEGYSVSREKKERFSLILESASTNQTSMYLCASSEKLAGDLYNEQFFGPGTRLTVL.

V usage is TRBV24-1 and J usage is TRBJ2-1; TRBD2 aligns across 15 bases. Germline V gene lookup returns CDR1 KGHDR and CDR2 SFDVKD. This CDR3 region has 16 residues. Losses at the gene ends were 4 bases for V and 8 bases for J; bases not matched to a gene: 5. CDR3 residues: CATSEGLAGGGHEQFF. DNA for the CDR3: TGTGCCACCAGTGAGGGACTAGCGGGGGGCGGGCATGAGCAGTTCTTC.

This clonotype was seen a few times. The V and J genes are TRBV20-1 and TRBJ2-1; 12 positions match TRBD2. Per the germline V gene, CDR1 is DFQATT and CDR2 is SNEGSKA (reference sequence). CDR3 length equals 11 residues. Trimming took 8 bases from V and 9 from J; bases not matched to a gene: 2. The CDR3 reads CSLAGGPEQFF. The CDR3 DNA reads as TGCAGTCTAGCGGGAGGGCCTGAGCAGTTCTTC.

This chain uses TRBV10-3 with TRBJ2-3; D gene uncertain. Germline V gene lookup returns CDR1 ENHRY and CDR2 SYGVKD. The CDR3 sequence is 13 residues long. Trimming pared 3 bases from V and 1 base from J, leaving 5 bases between. CDR3 sequence reads: CAISDRGTDTQYF. The DNA of the CDR3 is TGTGCCATCAGTGACAGAGGCACAGATACGCAGTATTTT.